The clone carrying this TCR beta chain appeared once. This CDR3 region has 14 residues. The V end lost 2 bases, the J end lost 2 bases, and 9 bases lay between the germline ends. CDR1 and CDR2 from the germline V gene are KGHSH and LQKENI. The data stem from a study of blood T cell repertoires in COVID-19. Looking at the study overall: Some COVID-19 samples were acute and others convalescent; all came from the United States, Italy and Spain. From T cells, B-cell-depleted T cells, or PBMCs came the material, which was cDNA or gDNA.

In the study's own analysis: Estimated nucleated cell counts came from reference gene primer amplification. Repertoires were generated with immunoSEQ multiplex PCR, while TCRdb's copy carries only in-frame clones and drops some. The V and J calls and clone size come from that table; D and trimming were worked out from the DNA. The table includes 250,000 to 350,000 clones, around 85% detected once. The V gene is TRBV18, the J gene TRBJ1-2, with D possibly TRBD1 on 6 matching bases. This clonotype was sampled from a woman between 50 and 59 years old with active or convalescent COVID-19. Sequenced sample: peripheral blood. The chain's CDR3 is CASSPERGNYGYTF. CDR3 bases: TGTGCCAGCTCACCAGAAAGGGGGAACTATGGCTACACCTTC.